Below, 17 T cell receptor beta chains from the same sample are listed, as sequenced in a study of CD8 T cells in ankylosing spondylitis. Each CDR3 protein gets one entry after TCRdb re-called the 5' RACE reads with MiXCR. The sample lists under 300,000 distinct CDR3 sequences, about 18% seen once, with over 25% in the top ten. The sample comprised blood, either unsorted or a sorted T cell fraction (not recorded which). The source of these receptors is a male donor with ankylosing spondylitis or in good health (not recorded which).

This clonotype was counted only a few times. The chain is built from TRBV3-1 and TRBJ2-5, with 14 nucleotides matching TRBD2. The germline gives CDR1 LGHDT, CDR2 YNNKEL (reference sequence). The CDR3 spans 17 residues. With 4 bases clipped from V and 4 bases from J, the junction kept 8 bases outside the gene matches. This chain's CDR3 is CASSPPTGLAGVETQYF. In DNA form, the CDR3 reads TGTGCCAGCAGCCCACCAACGGGACTAGCGGGAGTAGAGACCCAGTACTTC.

V gene TRBV27 combines with J gene TRBJ2-7, with 12 bases fitting TRBD2. The CDR3 is 16 residues long. Germline CDR1 is MNHEY and CDR2 is SMNVEV (reference sequence). The junction had 5 bases not matched to a gene; V was cut back by 5 bases and J by 0 bases. The CDR3 protein is CASSTGLAGSSYEQYF. The CDR3 DNA reads as TGTGCCAGCAGTACCGGACTAGCGGGGAGCTCCTACGAGCAGTACTTC.

This chain connects TRBV27 to TRBJ2-1; 13 nucleotides agree with TRBD2. CDR3 size: 15 residues. Trimming cost V 6 bases and J 8 bases; bases outside gene matches: 7. Germline V CDR1 and CDR2: MNHEY, SMNVEV (reference sequence). Here the CDR3 DNA reads TGTGCCAGCAGCAGCATACTAGCGGGAGGGCATGAGCAGTTCTTC. Translating it yields CASSSILAGGHEQFF.

In this sample, this clonotype turned up a few times. The chain uses TRBV7-9 and TRBJ2-3; 7 nucleotides match TRBD2. Unmatched junction bases numbered 13, after V lost 5 bases and J lost 5 bases. Germline V lookup: CDR1 SEHNR, CDR2 FQNEAQ (reference sequence). CDR3 size: 16 residues. CDR3 sequence reads: CASSPKGAGVKDTQYF. CDR3 DNA sequence: TGTGCCAGCAGCCCGAAAGGGGCGGGAGTGAAAGATACGCAGTATTTT.

This chain connects TRBV29-1 to TRBJ2-1; 8 bases map to TRBD1. This CDR3 comprises 14 residues. Germline CDR1 is SQVTM and CDR2 is ANQGSEA. J lost 5 bases, V lost 6 bases, and 9 bases had no gene match. CDR3 amino acids: CSVQGAFSDNEQFF. CDR3 DNA: TGCAGCGTGCAGGGGGCTTTTTCTGACAATGAGCAGTTCTTC.

DNA of the CDR3: TGTGCCAGCAGCTGGGGGACTGGAGCCGGGGAGCTGTTTTTT. Its protein product is CASSWGTGAGELFF. J is TRBJ2-2 and V is TRBV5-5; D might be TRBD2 (6 bases). This CDR3 comprises 14 residues. Trimming shortened V by 3 bases and J by 6 bases, and 12 bases separated the two germline ends. From germline, CDR1 is SGHKS and CDR2 YYEKEE (reference sequence).

CDR3 residues: CASSGQGSYEQYF. The CDR3 nucleotides are TGTGCCAGCAGCGGACAGGGCTCCTACGAGCAGTACTTC. The V gene is TRBV12-3 or TRBV12-4, the J gene TRBJ2-7, with 8 bases that match TRBD1. Trimming at V came to 6 bases and at J to 0 bases, leaving 1 base not matched to a gene. The CDR3 has 13 residues.

This clonotype occurred once. The chain links TRBV3-1 to TRBJ2-6; TRBD2 is a possible D gene (5 bases). Trimming removed 3 bases from V and 2 bases from J, with 14 bases in between. The CDR3 is 17 amino acids. Germline V gene sequence: CDR1 LGHDT, CDR2 YNNKEL (reference sequence). For the CDR3, the DNA is TGTGCCAGCAGCCAGGAGGACGGCCAACCTGGGGCCAACGTCCTGACTTTC. Translating gives CASSQEDGQPGANVLTF.

V usage is TRBV3-1 and J usage is TRBJ2-4; D perhaps matches TRBD2 (5 bases). V was cut by 2 bases and J by 0 bases, with 14 bases left in between. The CDR3 consists of 17 residues. The germline V gene has CDR1 LGHDT and CDR2 YNNKEL (reference sequence). The CDR3 DNA follows: TGTGCCAGCAGCCAAAGATTGCTAGCTGTAGCCAAAAACATTCAGTACTTC. Amino acid sequence: CASSQRLLAVAKNIQYF.

The V gene is TRBV10-2, the J gene TRBJ1-2; D is unclear. Trimming left V 0 bases short and J 4 bases short, with 15 bases between. Germline-derived CDR1 and CDR2 are WSHSY and SAAADI. The CDR3 has 16 amino acids. The CDR3 nucleotides are TGCGCCAGCAGTGAGTCGAGGGTCCGCGGAGGCTATGGCTACACCTTC. Protein product: CASSESRVRGGYGYTF.

In this sample, this clonotype turned up once. The chain combines TRBV27 with TRBJ2-1; D uncertain. The CDR3 runs 14 residues. The germline V and J ends were trimmed by 0 bases and 5 bases, with 8 bases remaining between them. CDR1 and CDR2 from the germline V gene are MNHEY and SMNVEV (reference sequence). As DNA, the CDR3 is TGTGCCAGCAGTTTATCCTCAACCGACAATGAGCAGTTCTTC. It translates to CASSLSSTDNEQFF.

The genes are TRBV7-9 and TRBJ2-3; D not resolved. Per the germline V gene, CDR1 is SEHNR and CDR2 is FQNEAQ (reference sequence). The CDR3 extends over 14 amino acids. With 4 bases removed from V and 2 bases from J, the gap between germline ends came to 10 bases. The CDR3 DNA reads as TGTGCCAGCAGCTACGACTCTAACACAGATACGCAGTATTTT. Amino acid sequence: CASSYDSNTDTQYF.

This clonotype was seen a handful of times. The chain joins TRBV29-1 to TRBJ1-1, with 10 positions matching TRBD1. Losses at the gene ends were 3 bases for V and 6 bases for J; bases not matched to a gene: 7. Germline V gives CDR1 SQVTM, CDR2 ANQGSEA. This CDR3 comprises 14 residues. DNA for the CDR3: TGCAGCGTTGATGACCGGGACAGGGGTGCTGAAGCTTTCTTT. Its translation is CSVDDRDRGAEAFF.

Only a few counts were recorded for this clonotype. The rearrangement uses TRBV11-1 and TRBJ2-5, with TRBD1 matching 8 bases. This CDR3 has 15 amino acids. Germline V gene data show CDR1 as SGHAT and CDR2 as FQDESV (reference sequence). Trimming removed 1 base from V and 5 bases from J; junction bases left unmatched: 6. CDR3 sequence reads: CASSLGDRGVETQYF. CDR3 DNA: TGTGCCAGCAGCTTAGGTGACAGGGGCGTGGAGACCCAGTACTTC.

The chain recombines TRBV20-1 with TRBJ2-1; TRBD2 matches at 13 bases. V shed 5 bases, J shed 6 bases, and the junction held 10 bases outside the gene matches. Germline CDR1 reads DFQATT; CDR2 reads SNEGSKA (reference sequence). The CDR3 has 16 residues. CDR3 coding DNA: TGCAGTGCTCAGCCGGGACTAGCGGGACTAAGCAATGAGCAGTTCTTC. As protein: CSAQPGLAGLSNEQFF.

This sequence joins TRBV5-6 and TRBJ2-1; D remains ambiguous. Trimming stripped 4 bases from V and 0 bases from J, with 11 bases between. Germline V lookup: CDR1 SGHDT, CDR2 YYEEEE. The CDR3 is 15 amino acids. The CDR3 region is CASSVDRSSYNEQFF. The CDR3 bases are TGTGCCAGCAGCGTGGACCGAAGCTCCTACAATGAGCAGTTCTTC.

There are many counts of this clonotype. The J gene is TRBJ1-1, the V gene TRBV12-3 or TRBV12-4, with D uncertain. This CDR3 is built from 14 residues. V lost 3 bases, J lost 1 base, and 9 bases lay in between. CDR3 loop: CASSFEDQNTEAFF. Written as DNA, the CDR3 is TGTGCCAGCAGTTTCGAGGATCAGAACACTGAAGCTTTCTTT.